Detailed here is one TCR beta chain. Its antigen is unknown. This entry belongs to a study of blood T cells in healthy people across ages. Study context: Template switching picked up about one barcoded beta molecule for each two T cells. Study conclusions and caveats: Diversity was higher, and naive CD4+ cells more numerous, in long-lived donors than in aged donors. Diversity figures derived from one million T cells were judged to underestimate the true value.

For the second PCR, which ran for about 6 to 11 cycles, a sample-barcoded 5' primer and a J-beta primer mix were used. Each CDR3 protein is one row after TCRdb ran MiXCR on the 5' RACE reads. The table lists hundreds of thousands of distinct CDR3 sequences, 40% to 65% of them singletons, with less than 15% in the top ten. Each sample had at least 6.5 million PBMCs isolated. The germline gives CDR1 SEHNR, CDR2 FQNEAQ (reference sequence). Unmatched junction bases numbered 12, after V lost 4 bases and J lost 5 bases. The CDR3 spans 16 residues. V gene TRBV7-9 combines with J gene TRBJ2-5, with 8 bases lining up with TRBD1. Sequencing used blood. The sequence was collected from a woman older than 75 in good health. In DNA, the CDR3 is TGTGCCAGCAGCTATGGACAGGGTGTGGTGGAGGAGACCCAGTACTTC. Protein product: CASSYGQGVVEETQYF.